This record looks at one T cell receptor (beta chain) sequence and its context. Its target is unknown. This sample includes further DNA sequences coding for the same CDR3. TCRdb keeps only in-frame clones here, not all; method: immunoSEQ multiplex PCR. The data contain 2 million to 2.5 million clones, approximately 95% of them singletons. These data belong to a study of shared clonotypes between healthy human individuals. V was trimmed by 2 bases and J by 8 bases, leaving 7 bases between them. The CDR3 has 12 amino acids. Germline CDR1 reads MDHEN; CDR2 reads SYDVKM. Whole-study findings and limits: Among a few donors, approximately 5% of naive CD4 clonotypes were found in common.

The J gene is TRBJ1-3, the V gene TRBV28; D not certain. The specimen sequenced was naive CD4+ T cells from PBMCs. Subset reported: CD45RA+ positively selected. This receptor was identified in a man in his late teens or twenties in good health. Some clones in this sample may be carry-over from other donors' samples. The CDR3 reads CASSLGWHTIYF. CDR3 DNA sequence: TGTGCCAGCAGTTTAGGTTGGCACACCATATATTTT.